This T cell receptor beta chain was identified in a study of PD-1 blockade in classical Hodgkin lymphoma. The study, taken as a whole, reports: Whereas CD4+ TCR diversity had risen significantly by C4D1, CD8+ TCR diversity had not.

Every patient had relapsed following autologous stem cell transplantation, and cohorts differed in brentuximab vedotin exposure. Clones were sequenced by immunoSEQ multiplex PCR, and TCRdb holds only the in-frame ones, with some missing. The data show about 110,000 clones, 80% to 90% seen once. As concerns this clone: Its antigen is undetermined.

The sample was peripheral blood mononuclear cells (PBMCs), taken before the second cycle of nivolumab. The TCR comes from a human donor with classical Hodgkin lymphoma.

CDR3 nucleotides: TGTGCCAGCACCTTTTCCACTGAAGCTTTCTTT. Residues: CASTFSTEAFF. The V call is TRBV2, the J call TRBJ1-1, with unresolved D. CDR1 and CDR2 (germline): SNHLY, FYNNEI. The germline V and J ends were trimmed by 7 bases and 4 bases, with 7 bases remaining between them. CDR3 length equals 11 residues.